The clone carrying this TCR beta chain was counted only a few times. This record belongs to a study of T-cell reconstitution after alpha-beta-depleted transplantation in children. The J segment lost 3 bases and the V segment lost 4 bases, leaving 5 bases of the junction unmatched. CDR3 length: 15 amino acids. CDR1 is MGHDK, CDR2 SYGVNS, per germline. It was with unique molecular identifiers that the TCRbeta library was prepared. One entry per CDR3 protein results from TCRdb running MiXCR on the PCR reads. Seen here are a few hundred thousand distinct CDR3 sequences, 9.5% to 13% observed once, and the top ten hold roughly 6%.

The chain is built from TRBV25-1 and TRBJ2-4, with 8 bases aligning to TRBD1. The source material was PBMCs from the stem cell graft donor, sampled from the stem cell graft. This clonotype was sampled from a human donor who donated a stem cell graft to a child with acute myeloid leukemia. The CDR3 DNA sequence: TGTGCCAGCAGTGCTGGAGGACAGGGCAAAAACATTCAGTACTTC. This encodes CASSAGGQGKNIQYF.